These 22 T cell receptor beta chains were sequenced from one sample in a study of shared clonotypes between healthy human individuals. Some clones are missing from TCRdb's copy, which holds only in-frame ones; the method was immunoSEQ multiplex PCR. The data hold 400,000 to 500,000 clones, with approximately 79% observed a single time. Material for sequencing was PBMCs. The receptors were gathered from a woman in her 40s in good health. Some clones in this sample may be carry-over from other donors' samples.

The chain couples TRBV19 to TRBJ2-3, with D hard to call. The CDR3 sequence is 14 residues long. Germline V gene data show CDR1 as LNHDA and CDR2 as SQIVND (reference sequence). V was cut by 5 bases and J by 0 bases, with 9 bases left in between. The CDR3 loop reads CASSPKISTDTQYF. The CDR3 DNA follows: TGTGCCAGTAGTCCTAAGATAAGCACAGATACGCAGTATTTT.

Here the CDR3 reads CASSARRGLARVPDTQYF. The CDR3, as DNA: TGTGCCAGCAGCGCCCGCCGCGGACTAGCAAGGGTCCCAGATACGCAGTATTTT. The chain links TRBV7-8 to TRBJ2-3; the match to TRBD2 covers 8 bases. The trim removed 5 bases at V and 4 bases at J, leaving 17 bases unmatched. CDR3 size: 18 residues. Germline V gene sequence: CDR1 SGHVS, CDR2 FQNEAQ.

V is TRBV5-6 and J is TRBJ2-1; TRBD2 matches 10 bases. Germline V gives CDR1 SGHDT, CDR2 YYEEEE. This CDR3 is 17 amino acids long. Trimming removed 4 bases from V and 4 bases from J; junction bases left unmatched: 11. CDR3 bases: TGTGCCAGCAGCCGAGCGGGAGGGCCAACTTTTTACAATGAGCAGTTCTTC. This encodes CASSRAGGPTFYNEQFF.

This rearrangement joins TRBV11-3 to TRBJ1-2, with 7 bases identical to TRBD1. CDR3 length equals 13 residues. Losses at the gene ends were 5 bases for V and 13 bases for J; bases not matched to a gene: 13. The germline gives CDR1 SGHNT, CDR2 YENEEA. The CDR3 loop reads CASSQRPGGRITF. DNA for the CDR3: TGTGCCAGCAGCCAGCGCCCAGGGGGTAGGATCACCTTC.

This chain links TRBV15 with TRBJ2-5; possibly TRBD1 for D (6 bases). V was pared by 3 bases and J by 2 bases, with 13 bases between. Germline CDR1 and CDR2: LNHNV and YYDKDF (reference sequence). The CDR3 has 15 amino acids. This chain's CDR3 is CATSRDRGYQETQYF. The CDR3 nucleotides read TGTGCCACCAGCAGGGATAGGGGGTATCAAGAGACCCAGTACTTC. The entire variable domain, with the rest obtained from reference TRBV15 and TRBJ2-5, is as follows: DAMVIQNPRYQVTQFGKPVTLSCSQTLNHNVMYWYQQKSSQAPKLLFHYYDKDFNNEADTPDNFQSRRPNTSFCFLDIRSPGLGDTAMYLCATSRDRGYQETQYFGPGTRLLVL.

This rearrangement joins TRBV5-4 to TRBJ2-5; 8 bases fit TRBD1. Trimming cost V 4 bases and J 5 bases; bases outside gene matches: 7. From germline, CDR1 is SGHNT and CDR2 YYREEE (reference sequence). The CDR3 is 14 amino acids. CDR3 amino acids: CASSPPDRVETQYF. CDR3 DNA: TGTGCCAGCAGCCCCCCGGACAGGGTGGAGACCCAGTACTTC.

The chain uses TRBV28 and TRBJ2-1, with a weak D call TRBD2 (5 bases). The germline gives CDR1 MDHEN, CDR2 SYDVKM. V dropped 6 bases and J dropped 1 base, with 7 bases sitting between them. The CDR3 has 13 residues. The CDR3 DNA reads TGTGCCAGCAGACTAGGGTCCTACAATGAGCAGTTCTTC. Amino acids: CASRLGSYNEQFF.

The chain joins TRBV4-3 to TRBJ2-1, with 7 bases aligning to TRBD2. This CDR3 region has 15 residues. Germline lookup yields CDR1 LGHNA and CDR2 YSLEER. Trimming removed 0 bases from V and 5 bases from J; junction bases left unmatched: 4. In DNA, the CDR3 is TGCGCCAGCAGCCAAGATTACGCGGGAGACAATGAGCAGTTCTTC. This sequence encodes CASSQDYAGDNEQFF.

This chain links TRBV18 with TRBJ1-2, with TRBD1 as a possible D gene (6 bases). V dropped 4 bases and J dropped 4 bases, with 10 bases sitting between them. Germline CDR1 KGHSH, CDR2 LQKENI. The length of the CDR3 is 13 residues. CDR3 in amino acids: CASSQGGSYGYTF. DNA of the CDR3: TGTGCCAGCTCACAGGGGGGAAGCTATGGCTACACCTTC.

To note about this clone: This sample also contains other DNA sequences that code for the same CDR3. This chain links TRBV18 with TRBJ2-5; D not certain. The V gene's germline CDR1 is KGHSH and CDR2 LQKENI. Trimming took 4 bases from V and 0 from J, leaving 6 bases between them. The CDR3 is 13 amino acids. The CDR3 is CASSLGNQETQYF. Written as DNA, the CDR3 is TGTGCCAGCTCACTGGGGAACCAAGAGACCCAGTACTTC.

The V call is TRBV7-8, the J call TRBJ2-3, with D hard to call. This CDR3 contains 14 residues. V lost 5 bases to trimming and J lost 0 bases, with 9 bases between them. Germline V gene data show CDR1 as SGHVS and CDR2 as FQNEAQ. The CDR3 loop is CASSISWSTDTQYF. As DNA, the CDR3 is TGTGCCAGCAGCATTTCCTGGAGCACAGATACGCAGTATTTT.

In nucleotides, the CDR3 is TGTGCCACCAGCAGAGTTTCAGGCATTAACTATGGCTACACCTTC. Translated: CATSRVSGINYGYTF. This sequence joins TRBV15 and TRBJ1-2; D not certain. This CDR3 has 15 residues. The germline V and J ends were trimmed by 1 base and 1 base, with 10 bases remaining between them. Germline V gene sequence: CDR1 LNHNV, CDR2 YYDKDF (reference sequence).

This rearrangement joins TRBV11-2 to TRBJ2-7; D call uncertain. Germline V CDR1 and CDR2: SGHAT, FQNNGV. V dropped 1 base and J dropped 6 bases, with 13 bases sitting between them. CDR3 length: 14 residues. This CDR3 reads CASSLAAPGGEQYF. In nucleotides, the CDR3 is TGTGCCAGCAGCTTAGCGGCTCCGGGCGGCGAGCAGTACTTC.

V usage is TRBV10-3 and J usage is TRBJ2-1; 10 bases align to TRBD2. This CDR3 region has 16 residues. Germline values: CDR1 ENHRY, CDR2 SYGVKD. V gave up 6 bases and J gave up 5 bases; unmatched junction bases: 10. CDR3 amino acids: CAISPPVAGGDNEQFF. CDR3 bases: TGTGCCATCAGCCCTCCCGTAGCGGGAGGAGACAATGAGCAGTTCTTC.

The chain has TRBV21-1 and TRBJ2-7; the table's D call TRBD1 went unverified against the DNA. TRBV21-1 is an annotated pseudogene. This CDR3 contains 14 residues. CDR3 coding DNA: TGTGCCAACGTAGTTAGGGGCTACTCCTACGAGCAGTACTTC. Encoded protein: CANVVRGYSYEQYF.

Regarding this clone: The DNA is omitted, as the CDR3 cannot be located on it reliably, and the CDR3 follows TCRdb's listing. The V call is TRBV6-6, the J call TRBJ1-5. The CDR3 length equals 14 residues, ends included. Germline CDR1 and CDR2: MNHNY and SVGAGI (reference sequence). The CDR3 sequence is CASSSSGSNQPQHF.

The J gene is TRBJ1-2, the V gene TRBV19; no firm D call. Trimming pared 3 bases from V and 6 bases from J, leaving 11 bases between. Germline values: CDR1 LNHDA, CDR2 SQIVND (reference sequence). The CDR3 covers 13 residues. CDR3 amino acids: CASSIKTSHGYTF. The CDR3 bases are TGTGCCAGTAGTATTAAAACTTCGCATGGCTACACCTTC.

This clone was counted a single time. Other nucleotide sequences in the sample specify the same CDR3. As DNA, the CDR3 is TGTGCCAGCTCACCACCCGGGACGGGCTATGGCTACACCTTC. Protein sequence: CASSPPGTGYGYTF. The V call is TRBV18, the J call TRBJ1-2; maybe TRBD1 (5 bases). V dropped 0 bases and J dropped 4 bases, with 9 bases sitting between them. This CDR3 contains 14 residues. The V gene's germline CDR1 is KGHSH and CDR2 LQKENI.

The V gene is TRBV6-6, the J gene TRBJ1-2; D gene unclear. The ends were cut back, 0 bases at V and 8 bases at J, with 10 bases in the middle. Looked up from germline, CDR1 is MNHNY and CDR2 is SVGAGI (reference sequence). The CDR3 spans 13 residues. The CDR3 here is CASSYSASGGYTF. The CDR3 nucleotides are TGTGCCAGCAGTTACTCGGCCTCGGGGGGCTACACCTTC.

Notes on this clone: The same CDR3 can be traced to other DNA sequences in this sample. The rearrangement joins TRBV19 to TRBJ1-2, with 7 bases that match TRBD1. CDR1 LNHDA and CDR2 SQIVND come from the germline V gene (reference sequence). The trim removed 6 bases at V and 5 bases at J, leaving 9 bases unmatched. The CDR3 runs 14 residues. CDR3 nucleotides: TGTGCCAGTAGCCCCGACAGGGACGGGTATGGCTACACCTTC. It encodes CASSPDRDGYGYTF. Variable domain in full (rest from reference TRBV19 and TRBJ1-2): DGGITQSPKYLFRKEGQNVTLSCEQNLNHDAMYWYRQDPGQGLRLIYYSQIVNDFQKGDIAEGYSVSREKKESFPLTVTSAQKNPTAFYLCASSPDRDGYGYTFGSGTRLTVV.

The sample holds one count of this clone. The CDR3 DNA reads TGTGCCAGCAGCTTCGGGGTCCTTTATGGCGAGCAGTACTTC. Its translation is CASSFGVLYGEQYF. The V and J genes are TRBV7-2 and TRBJ2-7; maybe TRBD2 (5 bases). This CDR3 has 14 amino acids. Germline lookup yields CDR1 SGHTA and CDR2 FQGNSA. V gave up 3 bases and J gave up 6 bases, with 15 bases separating them. The full variable domain, with the rest looked up from reference TRBV7-2 and TRBJ2-7, is GAGVSQSPSNKVTEKGKDVELRCDPISGHTALYWYRQSLGQGLEFLIYFQGNSAPDKSGLPSDRFSAERTGGSVSTLTIQRTQQEDSAVYLCASSFGVLYGEQYFGPGTRLTVT.

The V and J genes are TRBV28 and TRBJ1-3; D gene unclear. CDR3 size: 16 residues. Trimming took off 4 bases at V and 0 bases at J, with 13 bases between the two ends. The germline V gene encodes CDR1 MDHEN and CDR2 SYDVKM. In DNA form, the CDR3 reads TGTGCCAGCAGTTCTCCGGAGGGAGTCTCTGGAAACACCATATATTTT. This gives the protein CASSSPEGVSGNTIYF.